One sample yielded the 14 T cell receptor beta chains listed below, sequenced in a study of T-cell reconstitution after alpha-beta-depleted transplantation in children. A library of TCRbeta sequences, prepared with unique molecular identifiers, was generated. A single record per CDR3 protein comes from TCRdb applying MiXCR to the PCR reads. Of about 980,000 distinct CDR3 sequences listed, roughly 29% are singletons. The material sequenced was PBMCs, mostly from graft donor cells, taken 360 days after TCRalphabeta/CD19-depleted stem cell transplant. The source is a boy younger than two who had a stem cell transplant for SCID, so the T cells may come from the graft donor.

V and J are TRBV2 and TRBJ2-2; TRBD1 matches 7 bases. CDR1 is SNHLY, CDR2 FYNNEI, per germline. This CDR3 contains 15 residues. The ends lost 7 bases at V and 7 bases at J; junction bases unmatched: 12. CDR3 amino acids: CASKRTGSQGGELFF. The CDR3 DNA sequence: TGTGCCAGCAAACGGACAGGCTCCCAGGGCGGGGAGCTGTTTTTT.

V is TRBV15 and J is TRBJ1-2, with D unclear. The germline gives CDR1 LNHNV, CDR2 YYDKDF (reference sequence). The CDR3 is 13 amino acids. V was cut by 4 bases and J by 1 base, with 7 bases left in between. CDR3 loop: CATSKDLNYGYTF. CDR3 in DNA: TGTGCCACCAGCAAAGATCTTAACTATGGCTACACCTTC.

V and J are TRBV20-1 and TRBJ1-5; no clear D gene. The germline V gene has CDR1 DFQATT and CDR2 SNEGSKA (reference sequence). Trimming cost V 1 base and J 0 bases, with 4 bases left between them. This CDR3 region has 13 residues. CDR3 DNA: TGCAGTGCTAGAGTTTCTAGCAATCAGCCCCAGCATTTT. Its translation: CSARVSSNQPQHF.

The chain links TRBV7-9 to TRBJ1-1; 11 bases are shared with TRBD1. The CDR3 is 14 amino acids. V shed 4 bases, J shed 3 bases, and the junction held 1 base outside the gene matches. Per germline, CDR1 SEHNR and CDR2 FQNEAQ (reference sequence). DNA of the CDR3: TGTGCCAGCAGCTCGGGACAGGGGGACACTGAAGCTTTCTTT. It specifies CASSSGQGDTEAFF. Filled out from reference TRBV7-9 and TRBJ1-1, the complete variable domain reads DTGVSQNPRHKITKRGQNVTFRCDPISEHNRLYWYRQTLGQGPEFLTYFQNEAQLEKSRLLSDRFSAERPKGSFSTLEIQRTEQGDSAMYLCASSSGQGDTEAFFGQGTRLTVV.

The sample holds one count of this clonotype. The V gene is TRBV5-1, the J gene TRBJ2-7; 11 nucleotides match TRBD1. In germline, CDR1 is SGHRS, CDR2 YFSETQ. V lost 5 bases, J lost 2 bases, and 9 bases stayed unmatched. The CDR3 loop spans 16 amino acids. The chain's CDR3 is CASSVRWGQGAYEQYF. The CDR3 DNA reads TGCGCCAGCAGTGTTCGGTGGGGACAGGGGGCCTACGAGCAGTACTTC.

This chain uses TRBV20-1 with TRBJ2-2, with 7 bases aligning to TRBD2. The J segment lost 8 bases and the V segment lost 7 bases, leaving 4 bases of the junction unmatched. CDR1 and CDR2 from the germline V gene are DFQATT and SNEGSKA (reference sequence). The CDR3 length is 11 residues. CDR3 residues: CSVEGGGELFF. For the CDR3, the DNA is TGCAGTGTAGAGGGAGGGGGGGAGCTGTTTTTT.

The CDR3 spells CASSLALSGTGDNEQFF. The DNA for the CDR3 is TGTGCCAGCAGTTTAGCGCTCTCCGGGACAGGGGACAATGAGCAGTTCTTC. This chain joins TRBV12-3 or TRBV12-4 and TRBJ2-1; 10 bases are a match to TRBD1. V shed 0 bases and J 5 bases; nucleotides not matched to a gene: 7. The CDR3 runs 17 residues.

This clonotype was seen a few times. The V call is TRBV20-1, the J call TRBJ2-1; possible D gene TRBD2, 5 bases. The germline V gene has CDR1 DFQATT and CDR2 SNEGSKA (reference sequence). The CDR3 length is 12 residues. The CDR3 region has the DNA TGCACTTACCCACAAGCGGCTCTTGAGCAGTTCTTC. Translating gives CTYPQAALEQFF.

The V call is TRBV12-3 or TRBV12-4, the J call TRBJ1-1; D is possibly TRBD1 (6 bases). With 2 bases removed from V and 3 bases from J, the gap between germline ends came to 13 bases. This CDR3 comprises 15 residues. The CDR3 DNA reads TGTGCCAGCAGTTTATTAGGGGGGCTCGACACTGAAGCTTTCTTT. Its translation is CASSLLGGLDTEAFF.

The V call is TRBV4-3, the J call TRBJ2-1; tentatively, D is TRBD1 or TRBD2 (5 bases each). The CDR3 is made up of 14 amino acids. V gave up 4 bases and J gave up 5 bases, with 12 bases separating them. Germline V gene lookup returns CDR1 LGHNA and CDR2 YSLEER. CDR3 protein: CASSPVGVNNEQFF. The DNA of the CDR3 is TGCGCCAGCAGCCCGGTGGGGGTCAACAATGAGCAGTTCTTC.

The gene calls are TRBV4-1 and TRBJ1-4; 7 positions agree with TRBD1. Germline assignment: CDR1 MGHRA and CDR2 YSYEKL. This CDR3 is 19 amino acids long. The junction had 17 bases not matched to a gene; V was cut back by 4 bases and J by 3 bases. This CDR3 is CASSPDRGTAVQPNEKLFF. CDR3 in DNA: TGCGCCAGCAGCCCCGATAGAGGGACAGCGGTCCAACCTAATGAAAAACTGTTTTTT.

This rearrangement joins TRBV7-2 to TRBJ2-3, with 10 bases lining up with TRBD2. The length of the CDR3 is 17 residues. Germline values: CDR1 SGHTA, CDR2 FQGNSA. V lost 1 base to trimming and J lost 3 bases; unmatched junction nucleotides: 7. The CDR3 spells CASSLGLLAGDTDTQYF. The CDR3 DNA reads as TGTGCCAGCAGCTTAGGCCTCCTAGCGGGGGATACAGATACGCAGTATTTT.

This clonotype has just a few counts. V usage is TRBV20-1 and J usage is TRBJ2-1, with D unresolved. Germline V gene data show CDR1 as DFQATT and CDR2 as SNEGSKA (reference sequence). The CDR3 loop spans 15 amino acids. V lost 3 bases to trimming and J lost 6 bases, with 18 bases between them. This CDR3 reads CSARTRTSASNEQFF. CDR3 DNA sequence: TGCAGTGCTAGGACCCGGACCTCCGCTTCCAATGAGCAGTTCTTC.

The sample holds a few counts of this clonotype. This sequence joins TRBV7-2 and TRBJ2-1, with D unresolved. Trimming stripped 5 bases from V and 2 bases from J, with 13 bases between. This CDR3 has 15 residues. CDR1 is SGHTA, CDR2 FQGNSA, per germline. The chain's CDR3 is CASSAAVTAYNEQFF. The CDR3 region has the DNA TGTGCCAGCAGCGCTGCGGTAACCGCCTACAATGAGCAGTTCTTC.